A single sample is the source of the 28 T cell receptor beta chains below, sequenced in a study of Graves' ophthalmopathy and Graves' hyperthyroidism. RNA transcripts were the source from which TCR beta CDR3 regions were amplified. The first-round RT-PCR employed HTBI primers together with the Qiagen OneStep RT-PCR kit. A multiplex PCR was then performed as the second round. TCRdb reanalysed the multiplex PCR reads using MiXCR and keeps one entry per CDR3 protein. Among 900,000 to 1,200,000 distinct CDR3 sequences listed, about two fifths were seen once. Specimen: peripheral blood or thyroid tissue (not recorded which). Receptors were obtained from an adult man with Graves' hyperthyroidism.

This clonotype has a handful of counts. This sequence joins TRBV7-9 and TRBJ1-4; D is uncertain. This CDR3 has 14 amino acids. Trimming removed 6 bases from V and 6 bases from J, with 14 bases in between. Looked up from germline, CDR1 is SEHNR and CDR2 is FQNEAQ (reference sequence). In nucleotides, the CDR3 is TGTGCCAGCAGTCTGGGTGTTTTGGATGAAAAACTGTTTTTT. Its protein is CASSLGVLDEKLFF.

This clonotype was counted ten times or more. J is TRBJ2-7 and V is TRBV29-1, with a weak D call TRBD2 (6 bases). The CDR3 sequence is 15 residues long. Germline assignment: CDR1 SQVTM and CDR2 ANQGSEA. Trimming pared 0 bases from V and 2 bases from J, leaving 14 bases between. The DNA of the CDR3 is TGCAGCGTTGAAGAGATGGGGGGTGGGCCCTACGAGCAGTACTTC. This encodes CSVEEMGGGPYEQYF.

CDR3 DNA: TGTGCCAGCAGCCGGAATAGGGAAGAGGCCACTGAAGCTTTCTTT. Residues: CASSRNREEATEAFF. The gene calls are TRBV7-6 and TRBJ1-1; D gene ambiguous. The CDR3 is 15 residues long. Trimming left V 5 bases short and J 4 bases short, with 17 bases between. Germline CDR1 SGHVS, CDR2 FNYEAQ.

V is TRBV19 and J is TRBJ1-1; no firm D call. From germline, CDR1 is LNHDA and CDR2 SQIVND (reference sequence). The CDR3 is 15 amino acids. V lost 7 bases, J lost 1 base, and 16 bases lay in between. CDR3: CASIAVGRWNTEAFF. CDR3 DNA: TGTGCCAGTATCGCCGTCGGGCGGTGGAACACTGAAGCTTTCTTT.

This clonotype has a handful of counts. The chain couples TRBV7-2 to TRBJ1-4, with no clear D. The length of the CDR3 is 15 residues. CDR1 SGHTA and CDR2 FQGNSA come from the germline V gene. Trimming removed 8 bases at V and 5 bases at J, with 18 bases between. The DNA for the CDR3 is TGTGCCAGCCGCTCCACGTTGGGCCGCAATGAAAAACTGTTTTTT. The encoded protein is CASRSTLGRNEKLFF. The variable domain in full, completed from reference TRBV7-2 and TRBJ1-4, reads GAGVSQSPSNKVTEKGKDVELRCDPISGHTALYWYRQSLGQGLEFLIYFQGNSAPDKSGLPSDRFSAERTGGSVSTLTIQRTQQEDSAVYLCASRSTLGRNEKLFFGSGTQLSVL.

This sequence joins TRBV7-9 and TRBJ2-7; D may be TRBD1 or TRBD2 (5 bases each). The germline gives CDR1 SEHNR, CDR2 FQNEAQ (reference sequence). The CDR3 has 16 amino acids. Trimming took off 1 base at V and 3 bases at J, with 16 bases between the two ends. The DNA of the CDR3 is TGTGCCAGCAGCTTAGTTGGGGACCCCAAGCTCTACGAGCAGTACTTC. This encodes CASSLVGDPKLYEQYF.

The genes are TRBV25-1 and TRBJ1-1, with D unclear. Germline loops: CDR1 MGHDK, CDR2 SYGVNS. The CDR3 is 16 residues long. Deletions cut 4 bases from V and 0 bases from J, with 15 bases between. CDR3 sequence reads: CASSARVGALNTEAFF. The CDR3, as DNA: TGTGCCAGCAGTGCTAGAGTCGGTGCACTGAACACTGAAGCTTTCTTT.

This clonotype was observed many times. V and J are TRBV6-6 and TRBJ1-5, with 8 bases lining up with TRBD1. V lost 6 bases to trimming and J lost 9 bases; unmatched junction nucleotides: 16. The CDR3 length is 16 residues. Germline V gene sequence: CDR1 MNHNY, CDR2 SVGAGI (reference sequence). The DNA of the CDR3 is TGTGCCAGCAGCCACGCGGGCGGGACAGGTGCCTTGCCCCAGCATTTT. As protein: CASSHAGGTGALPQHF.

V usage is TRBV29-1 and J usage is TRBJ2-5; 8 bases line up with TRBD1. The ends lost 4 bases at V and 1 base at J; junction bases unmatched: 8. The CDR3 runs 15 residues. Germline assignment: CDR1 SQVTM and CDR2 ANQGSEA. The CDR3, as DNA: TGCAGCGTTGCCAGCCGGGGACAGGCCCAAGAGACCCAGTACTTC. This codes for CSVASRGQAQETQYF.

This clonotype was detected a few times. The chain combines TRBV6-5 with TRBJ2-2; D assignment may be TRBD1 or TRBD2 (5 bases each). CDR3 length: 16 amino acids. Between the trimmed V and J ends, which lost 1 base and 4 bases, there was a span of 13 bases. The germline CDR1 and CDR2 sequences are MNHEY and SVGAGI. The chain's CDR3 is CASSYFGGLSTGELFF. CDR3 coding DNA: TGTGCCAGCAGTTACTTTGGGGGTCTTAGCACCGGGGAGCTGTTTTTT.

Here the CDR3 reads CASSLYSREQYF. The DNA of the CDR3 is TGTGCCAGCAGTTTATACTCTCGCGAGCAGTACTTC. This chain uses TRBV12-3 or TRBV12-4 with TRBJ2-7; D is unclear. The CDR3 covers 12 residues. V lost 2 bases and J 6 bases, leaving 8 bases between the germline ends.

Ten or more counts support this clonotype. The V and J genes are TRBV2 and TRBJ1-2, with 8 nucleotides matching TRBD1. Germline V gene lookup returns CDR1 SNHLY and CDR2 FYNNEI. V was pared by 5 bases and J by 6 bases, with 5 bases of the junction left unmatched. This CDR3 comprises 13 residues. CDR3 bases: TGTGCCAGCAGTTTGGACAGGGATCATGGCTACACCTTC. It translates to CASSLDRDHGYTF.

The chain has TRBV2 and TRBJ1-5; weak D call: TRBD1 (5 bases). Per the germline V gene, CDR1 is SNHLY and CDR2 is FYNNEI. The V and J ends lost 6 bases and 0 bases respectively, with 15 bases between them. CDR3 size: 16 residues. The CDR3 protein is CASSYGGSNSNQPQHF. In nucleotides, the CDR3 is TGTGCCAGCAGCTACGGGGGGTCTAATAGCAATCAGCCCCAGCATTTT.

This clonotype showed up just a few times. This chain's CDR3 is CASSPPHPTGANGYTF. The DNA of the CDR3 is TGTGCCAGCAGCCCACCCCACCCCACCGGGGCGAATGGCTACACCTTC. This chain uses TRBV9 with TRBJ1-2; TRBD1 is a possible D gene (5 bases). The V end was cut by 4 bases, the J end by 6 bases, with 22 bases between. Germline assignment: CDR1 SGDLS and CDR2 YYNGEE. This CDR3 comprises 16 residues.

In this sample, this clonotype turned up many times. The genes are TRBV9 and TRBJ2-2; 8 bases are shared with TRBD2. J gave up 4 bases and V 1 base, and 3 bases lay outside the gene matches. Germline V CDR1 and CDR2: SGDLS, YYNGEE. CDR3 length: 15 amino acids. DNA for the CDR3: TGTGCCAGCAGCGTATTCGGGGGGGGCACCGGGGAGCTGTTTTTT. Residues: CASSVFGGGTGELFF.

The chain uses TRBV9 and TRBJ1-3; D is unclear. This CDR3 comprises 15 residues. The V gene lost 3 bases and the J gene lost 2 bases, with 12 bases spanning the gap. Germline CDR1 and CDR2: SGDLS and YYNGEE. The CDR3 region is CASSGTTFPGNTIYF. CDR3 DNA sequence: TGTGCCAGCAGCGGAACCACCTTCCCTGGAAACACCATATATTTT.

CDR3 amino acids: CSVIPGQGGLETQYF. The CDR3 DNA reads TGCAGCGTTATACCGGGACAGGGGGGATTGGAGACCCAGTACTTC. The J gene is TRBJ2-5, the V gene TRBV29-1; 11 bases align to TRBD1. CDR3 size: 15 residues. Losses at the gene ends were 5 bases for V and 5 bases for J; bases not matched to a gene: 10. Germline V CDR1 and CDR2: SQVTM, ANQGSEA.

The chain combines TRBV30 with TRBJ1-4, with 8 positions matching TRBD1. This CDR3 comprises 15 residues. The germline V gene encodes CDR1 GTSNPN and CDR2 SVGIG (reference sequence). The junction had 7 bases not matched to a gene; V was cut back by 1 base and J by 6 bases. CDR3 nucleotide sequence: TGTGCCTGGAGTGGGCCGGACAGGGAGTATGAAAAACTGTTTTTT. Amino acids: CAWSGPDREYEKLFF.

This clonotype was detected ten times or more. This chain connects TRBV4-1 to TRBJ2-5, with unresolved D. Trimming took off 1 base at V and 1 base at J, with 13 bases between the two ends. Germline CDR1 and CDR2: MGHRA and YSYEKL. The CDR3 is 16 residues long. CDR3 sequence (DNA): TGCGCCAGCAGCCAAGGGGGATTTACGAGCCAAGAGACCCAGTACTTC. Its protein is CASSQGGFTSQETQYF.

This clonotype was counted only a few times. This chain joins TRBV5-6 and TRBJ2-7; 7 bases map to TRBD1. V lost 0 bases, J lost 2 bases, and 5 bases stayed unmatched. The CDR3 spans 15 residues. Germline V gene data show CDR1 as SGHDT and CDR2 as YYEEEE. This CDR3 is CASSLAGGVPYEQYF. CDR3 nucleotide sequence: TGTGCCAGCAGCTTGGCAGGGGGTGTACCCTACGAGCAGTACTTC.

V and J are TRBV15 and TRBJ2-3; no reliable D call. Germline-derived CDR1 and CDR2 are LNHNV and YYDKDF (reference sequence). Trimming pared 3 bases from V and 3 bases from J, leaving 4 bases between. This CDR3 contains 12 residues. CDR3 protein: CATSRGTDTQYF. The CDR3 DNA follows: TGTGCCACCAGCAGGGGGACAGATACGCAGTATTTT.

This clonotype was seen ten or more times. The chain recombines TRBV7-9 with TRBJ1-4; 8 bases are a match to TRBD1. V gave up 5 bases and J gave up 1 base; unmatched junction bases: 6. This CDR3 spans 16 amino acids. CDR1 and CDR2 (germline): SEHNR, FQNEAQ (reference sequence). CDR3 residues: CASSRGQGETNEKLFF. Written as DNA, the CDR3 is TGTGCCAGCAGCCGAGGACAGGGAGAAACTAATGAAAAACTGTTTTTT.

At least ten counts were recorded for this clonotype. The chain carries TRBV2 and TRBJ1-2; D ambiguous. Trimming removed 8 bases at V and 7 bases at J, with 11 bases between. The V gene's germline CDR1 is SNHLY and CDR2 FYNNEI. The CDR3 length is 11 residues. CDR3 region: CASGEFIGYTF. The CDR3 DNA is TGTGCCAGCGGGGAATTCATTGGCTACACCTTC. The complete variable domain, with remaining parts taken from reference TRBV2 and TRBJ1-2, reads EPEVTQTPSHQVTQMGQEVILRCVPISNHLYFYWYRQILGQKVEFLVSFYNNEISEKSEIFDDQFSVERPDGSNFTLKIRSTKLEDSAMYFCASGEFIGYTFGSGTRLTVV.

In nucleotides, the CDR3 is TGTGCCATCAGTGACGGGCTTGGGGCGAGGGGCATTGGCTACACCTTC. It translates to CAISDGLGARGIGYTF. This chain uses TRBV10-3 with TRBJ1-2, with a possible D match to TRBD1 (5 bases). CDR3 length: 16 residues. The V gene lost 3 bases and the J gene lost 7 bases, with 21 bases spanning the gap. Germline assignment: CDR1 ENHRY and CDR2 SYGVKD.

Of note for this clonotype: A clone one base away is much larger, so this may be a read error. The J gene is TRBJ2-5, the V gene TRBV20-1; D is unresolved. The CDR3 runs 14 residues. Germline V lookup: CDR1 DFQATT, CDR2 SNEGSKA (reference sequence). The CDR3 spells CSARGHHTQETRYF. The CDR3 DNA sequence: TGCAGTGCTAGAGGGCACCACACCCAAGAGACCCGGTACTTC.

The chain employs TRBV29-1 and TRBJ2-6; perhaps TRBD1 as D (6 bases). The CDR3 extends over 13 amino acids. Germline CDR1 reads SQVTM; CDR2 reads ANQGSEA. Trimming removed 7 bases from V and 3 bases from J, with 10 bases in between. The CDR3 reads CSASGVGANVLTF. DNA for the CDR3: TGCAGCGCGTCAGGGGTTGGGGCCAACGTCCTGACTTTC.

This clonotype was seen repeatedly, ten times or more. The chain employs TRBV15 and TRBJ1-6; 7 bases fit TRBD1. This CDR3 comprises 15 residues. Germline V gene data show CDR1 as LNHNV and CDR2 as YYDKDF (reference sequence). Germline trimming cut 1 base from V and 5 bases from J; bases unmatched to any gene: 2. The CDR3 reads CATSRGQGDNSPLHF. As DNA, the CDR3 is TGTGCCACCAGCAGAGGCCAGGGGGATAATTCACCCCTCCACTTT.

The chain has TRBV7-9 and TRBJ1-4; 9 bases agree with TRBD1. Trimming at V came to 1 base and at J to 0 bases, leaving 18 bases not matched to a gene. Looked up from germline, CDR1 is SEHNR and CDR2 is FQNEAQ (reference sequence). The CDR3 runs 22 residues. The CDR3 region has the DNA TGTGCCAGCAGCTTAGGCCAATTCCATGGGACAGGGCTCCCTTCAACTAATGAAAAACTGTTTTTT. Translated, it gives CASSLGQFHGTGLPSTNEKLFF.